This T cell receptor beta chain was captured in a study of blood T cell repertoires in COVID-19. About the study: The origin of the acute and convalescent COVID-19 samples was the United States, Italy and Spain. Sources were T cells, B-cell-depleted T cells, or PBMCs; the material itself was cDNA or gDNA.

The assay was immunoSEQ multiplex PCR, and TCRdb's table has in-frame clones only and misses some. Among 200,000 to 250,000 clones, over 75% were seen once, and the ten largest hold over 3.5%. The study drew participants aged about 18 to 89 years from some 23 US areas. The germline V and J ends were trimmed by 1 base and 2 bases, with 12 bases remaining between them. The CDR3 has 15 residues. Germline CDR1 SNHLY, CDR2 FYNNEI. The rearrangement uses TRBV2 and TRBJ2-7; the D gene is possibly TRBD2 (6 bases). The material sequenced was PBMCs or T cells enriched from blood (not recorded which). This clonotype was obtained from a woman aged 25 to 39 who had been exposed to COVID-19. The CDR3 DNA reads TGTGCCAGCAGTGAAGTTATGGGAGGAACCTACGAGCAGTACTTC. Translation: CASSEVMGGTYEQYF.